The 11 T cell receptor beta chains in this list originate from one sample, sequenced in a study of blood T cell repertoires in COVID-19. Sequencing was performed with immunoSEQ multiplex PCR; in TCRdb, only in-frame clones are kept and a portion is missing. The sample yields roughly 290,000 clones, 70% to 90% seen once. Sequencing was done on a sample of peripheral blood. The source is a woman aged 25-40 years who had recovered from COVID-19.

This rearrangement joins TRBV28 to TRBJ1-2, with D possibly being TRBD1 (5 bases). The V end was cut by 8 bases, the J end by 2 bases, with 9 bases between. The CDR3 is 12 amino acids. Germline V gives CDR1 MDHEN, CDR2 SYDVKM. The CDR3 sequence is CASRTSNYGYTF. The CDR3 nucleotides are TGTGCCAGCCGGACAAGCAACTATGGCTACACCTTC.

The genes are TRBV12-1 and TRBJ2-4; no DNA check was done on the table's D call, TRBD1. TRBV12-1 has pseudogene status. The CDR3 covers 16 residues. The CDR3 sequence is CASSPDGDSFKNIQYF. DNA for the CDR3: TGTGCCAGCAGCCCCGATGGGGACAGCTTCAAAAACATTCAGTACTTC.

The chain combines TRBV7-9 with TRBJ1-1; TRBD1 is a possible D gene (5 bases). Between the trimmed V and J ends, which lost 6 bases and 0 bases, there was a span of 11 bases. This CDR3 contains 14 residues. Germline assignment: CDR1 SEHNR and CDR2 FQNEAQ (reference sequence). CDR3 nucleotide sequence: TGTGCCAGCAGTCCGGGACTGTTGAACACTGAAGCTTTCTTT. This sequence encodes CASSPGLLNTEAFF.

This sequence joins TRBV30 and TRBJ2-5; D call uncertain. CDR1 GTSNPN and CDR2 SVGIG come from the germline V gene (reference sequence). The CDR3 covers 13 residues. The germline V and J ends were trimmed by 4 bases and 0 bases, with 9 bases remaining between them. CDR3 in amino acids: CAWNPQYQETQYF. The CDR3 region has the DNA TGTGCCTGGAATCCGCAGTACCAAGAGACCCAGTACTTC.

The chain is built from TRBV9 and TRBJ1-2; 10 nucleotides match TRBD1. The CDR3 loop spans 18 amino acids. Trimming removed 4 bases from V and 3 bases from J; junction bases left unmatched: 15. The germline gives CDR1 SGDLS, CDR2 YYNGEE. CDR3 nucleotides: TGTGCCAGCAGCCCACAATTGACAGGGGGCGAACGGGACTATGGCTACACCTTC. It specifies CASSPQLTGGERDYGYTF.

The V gene is TRBV10-3, the J gene TRBJ1-3; D perhaps matches TRBD1 (5 bases). V gave up 11 bases and J gave up 0 bases, with 14 bases separating them. This CDR3 comprises 14 residues. Germline CDR1 ENHRY, CDR2 SYGVKD. The CDR3, as DNA: TGTGCCGCGTCAGGGCCGCTCTCTGGAAACACCATATATTTT. Translated: CAASGPLSGNTIYF.

The rearrangement links TRBV7-9 to TRBJ2-1; 10 nucleotides agree with TRBD2. Losses at the gene ends were 11 bases for V and 1 base for J; bases not matched to a gene: 14. The CDR3 has 17 residues. Germline V gene lookup returns CDR1 SEHNR and CDR2 FQNEAQ (reference sequence). The CDR3 here is CAGGIQREGRSYNEQFF. CDR3 nucleotide sequence: TGTGCCGGCGGTATCCAGCGGGAGGGCCGGTCCTACAATGAGCAGTTCTTC.

V usage is TRBV2 and J usage is TRBJ2-5; D unclear. The CDR3 extends over 15 amino acids. Germline V gene data show CDR1 as SNHLY and CDR2 as FYNNEI. Deletions cut 0 bases from V and 1 base from J, with 9 bases between. CDR3 protein: CASSEARRSQETQYF. CDR3 bases: TGTGCCAGCAGTGAAGCTCGTCGGAGCCAAGAGACCCAGTACTTC.

The chain links TRBV27 to TRBJ1-2; D is perhaps TRBD1 (6 bases). The V gene lost 6 bases and the J gene lost 7 bases, with 21 bases spanning the gap. This CDR3 is built from 15 residues. Germline values: CDR1 MNHEY, CDR2 SMNVEV (reference sequence). CDR3 bases: TGTGCCAGCAGGGGGGCCGGGTTTCCCTCTCGTGGCTACACCTTC. Amino acid sequence: CASRGAGFPSRGYTF.

The CDR3 loop reads CASSLGTGFSGNTIYF. Here the CDR3 DNA reads TGTGCCAGCAGTTTAGGGACAGGTTTTTCTGGAAACACCATATATTTT. This sequence joins TRBV28 and TRBJ1-3; 8 nucleotides line up with TRBD1. The CDR3 is 16 amino acids. Germline V gene lookup returns CDR1 MDHEN and CDR2 SYDVKM. V trimming: 2 bases; J trimming: 1 base; junction bases outside the gene matches: 4.

This rearrangement joins TRBV25-1 to TRBJ1-2; 12 nucleotides match TRBD1. In germline, CDR1 is MGHDK, CDR2 SYGVNS. J was trimmed by 8 bases and V by 4 bases; bases with no gene match: 11. CDR3 size: 16 residues. The CDR3 coding sequence is TGTGCCAGCAGTGGAGCACCGGGACAGGGGGCTGAAGGCTACACCTTC. Amino acids: CASSGAPGQGAEGYTF.